These 14 T cell receptor beta chains share one sample of origin, sequenced in a study of T cell responses to AZD1222 COVID-19 vaccine. Some clones are missing from TCRdb's copy, which holds only in-frame ones; the method was immunoSEQ multiplex PCR. The data show roughly 180,000 clones, 75% to 95% seen once. Sample: peripheral blood, taken on day 0 of AZD1222 vaccination. These receptors originate from an adult in good health.

The chain has TRBV7-9 and TRBJ1-1; D gene uncertain. The V gene lost 5 bases and the J gene lost 4 bases, with 14 bases spanning the gap. Germline CDR1 reads SEHNR; CDR2 reads FQNEAQ (reference sequence). The CDR3 length is 14 residues. This CDR3 is CASSPRTVSTEAFF. CDR3 DNA: TGTGCCAGCAGCCCCAGGACGGTCTCCACTGAAGCTTTCTTT.

The V and J genes are TRBV29-1 and TRBJ1-1, with D unclear. The germline gives CDR1 SQVTM, CDR2 ANQGSEA. The length of the CDR3 is 12 residues. Trimming left V 6 bases short and J 6 bases short, with 14 bases between. In nucleotides, the CDR3 is TGCAGCGTGTCCCGAAAAGTGGCTGAAGCTTTCTTT. It translates to CSVSRKVAEAFF.

The chain links TRBV27 to TRBJ1-3; D is uncertain. The V gene's germline CDR1 is MNHEY and CDR2 SMNVEV (reference sequence). This CDR3 comprises 16 residues. V lost 0 bases, J lost 0 bases, and 9 bases lay in between. This CDR3 reads CASSLSRAVSGNTIYF. The CDR3 coding sequence is TGTGCCAGCAGTTTATCGAGGGCAGTCTCTGGAAACACCATATATTTT.

This clone was picked up one time. V is TRBV6-5 and J is TRBJ1-2; TRBD1 is a possible D gene (6 bases). V dropped 6 bases and J dropped 4 bases, with 12 bases sitting between them. The CDR3 contains 13 residues. Germline V gene lookup returns CDR1 MNHEY and CDR2 SVGAGI. DNA for the CDR3: TGTGCCAGCAGCGGGGGGCTTCGCTATGGCTACACCTTC. Translated, it gives CASSGGLRYGYTF.

This chain joins TRBV28 and TRBJ1-1, with 7 bases lining up with TRBD1. J lost 8 bases, V lost 8 bases, and 11 bases had no gene match. Germline V gene sequence: CDR1 MDHEN, CDR2 SYDVKM. CDR3 length: 13 amino acids. The CDR3 DNA is TGTGCCAGCTACGACGACAGGGTCCGAGAAGCTTTCTTT. Its translation is CASYDDRVREAFF.

The CDR3 region has the DNA TGCAGTGCCGAAACAGATACGCAGTATTTT. Its translation is CSAETDTQYF. This chain connects TRBV20-1 to TRBJ2-3; the D is unclear. The CDR3 covers 10 residues. V dropped 6 bases and J dropped 3 bases, with 4 bases sitting between them. CDR1 is DFQATT, CDR2 SNEGSKA, per germline (reference sequence).

The chain couples TRBV4-3 to TRBJ1-4; D is ambiguous. V lost 0 bases to trimming and J lost 1 base, with 6 bases between them. The CDR3 loop spans 15 amino acids. Germline lookup yields CDR1 LGHNA and CDR2 YSLEER. The CDR3 DNA is TGCGCCAGCAGCCAAGAGAGTGGAACTAATGAAAAACTGTTTTTT. It is translated as CASSQESGTNEKLFF.

The CDR3 bases are TGTGCCAGTAGTCCGATCGACAGCACAGATACGCAGTATTTT. Protein: CASSPIDSTDTQYF. V usage is TRBV19 and J usage is TRBJ2-3; D gene ambiguous. Deletions cut 5 bases from V and 0 bases from J, with 9 bases between. CDR1 and CDR2 (germline): LNHDA, SQIVND (reference sequence). The length of the CDR3 is 14 residues.

V gene TRBV6-5 combines with J gene TRBJ2-3; no clear D gene. V was trimmed by 7 bases and J by 4 bases, leaving 18 bases between them. The germline CDR1 and CDR2 sequences are MNHEY and SVGAGI. The CDR3 is 15 residues long. CDR3 bases: TGTGCCAGCATGAGCTCCGCGGCCCTGTCAGATACGCAGTATTTT. Protein product: CASMSSAALSDTQYF.

This clone was seen a single time. The rearrangement links TRBV3-1 (or the pseudogene TRBV3-2) to TRBJ2-1; weak D call: TRBD2 (7 bases). V lost 1 base and J 8 bases, leaving 12 bases between the germline ends. CDR1 is LGHDT and CDR2 is YNNKEL in the germline V gene (reference sequence). The CDR3 runs 14 residues. The CDR3 loop reads CASSQAGRGYEQFF. The CDR3 coding sequence is TGTGCCAGCAGCCAAGCTGGGAGGGGGTATGAGCAGTTCTTC.

In its sample, this clone was seen a few times. The chain has TRBV6-5 and TRBJ1-2; 9 nucleotides match TRBD1. Germline CDR1 MNHEY, CDR2 SVGAGI. CDR3 size: 15 residues. The V and J ends lost 2 bases and 5 bases, in that order; junction bases with no gene match: 6. In nucleotides, the CDR3 is TGTGCCAGCAGTTACGGGACAGGGAAAGGATATGGCTACACCTTC. Amino acids: CASSYGTGKGYGYTF.

The chain links TRBV4-1 to TRBJ2-3; D is unclear. V shed 2 bases and J shed 4 bases, with 7 bases lying between them. This CDR3 is 13 amino acids long. Germline V CDR1 and CDR2: MGHRA, YSYEKL. This CDR3 is CASSQLLPDTQYF. CDR3 sequence (DNA): TGCGCCAGCAGCCAATTACTGCCAGATACGCAGTATTTT.

This sequence joins TRBV5-4 and TRBJ1-4; the D gene is possibly TRBD1 (6 bases). CDR3 length: 15 amino acids. Germline CDR1 and CDR2: SGHNT and YYREEE (reference sequence). Trimming took off 3 bases at V and 3 bases at J, with 12 bases between the two ends. The CDR3 protein is CASSSREGANEKLFF. The CDR3 DNA sequence: TGTGCCAGCAGCTCGAGGGAGGGGGCTAATGAAAAACTGTTTTTT.

The chain uses TRBV20-1 and TRBJ2-4; D is ambiguous. The CDR3 has 11 residues. Trimming took 1 base from V and 7 from J, leaving 5 bases between them. The germline gives CDR1 DFQATT, CDR2 SNEGSKA (reference sequence). In nucleotides, the CDR3 is TGCAGTGCTAGAGTGGTTAACATTCAGTACTTC. Translating it yields CSARVVNIQYF.